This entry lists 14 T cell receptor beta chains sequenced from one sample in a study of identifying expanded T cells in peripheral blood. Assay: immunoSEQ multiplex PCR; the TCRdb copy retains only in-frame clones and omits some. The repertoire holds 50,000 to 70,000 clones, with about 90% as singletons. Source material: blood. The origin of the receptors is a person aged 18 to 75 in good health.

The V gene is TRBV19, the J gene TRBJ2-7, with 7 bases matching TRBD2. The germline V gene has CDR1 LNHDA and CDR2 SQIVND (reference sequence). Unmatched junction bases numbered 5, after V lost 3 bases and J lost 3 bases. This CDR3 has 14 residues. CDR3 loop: CASSMGGNLYEQYF. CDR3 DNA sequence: TGTGCCAGTAGTATGGGAGGGAACCTCTACGAGCAGTACTTC.

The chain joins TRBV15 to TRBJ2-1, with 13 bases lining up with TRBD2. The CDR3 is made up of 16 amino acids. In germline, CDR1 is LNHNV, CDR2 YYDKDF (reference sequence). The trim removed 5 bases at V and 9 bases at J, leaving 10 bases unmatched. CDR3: CATSPSLAGGLSEQFF. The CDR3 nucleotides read TGTGCCACCAGCCCCTCACTAGCGGGGGGGCTCAGTGAGCAGTTCTTC.

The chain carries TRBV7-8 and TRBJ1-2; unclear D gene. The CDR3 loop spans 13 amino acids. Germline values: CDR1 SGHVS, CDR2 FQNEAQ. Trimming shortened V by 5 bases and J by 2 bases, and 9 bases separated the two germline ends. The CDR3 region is CASSLVRNYGYTF. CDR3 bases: TGTGCCAGCAGCCTTGTAAGAAACTATGGCTACACCTTC.

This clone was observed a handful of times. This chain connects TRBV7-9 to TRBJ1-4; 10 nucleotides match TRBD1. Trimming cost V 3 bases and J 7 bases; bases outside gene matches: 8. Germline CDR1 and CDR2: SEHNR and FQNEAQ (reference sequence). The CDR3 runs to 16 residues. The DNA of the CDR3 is TGTGCCAGCAGCTTTTGGGCGACAGGGGGCAGTGAAAAACTGTTTTTT. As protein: CASSFWATGGSEKLFF.

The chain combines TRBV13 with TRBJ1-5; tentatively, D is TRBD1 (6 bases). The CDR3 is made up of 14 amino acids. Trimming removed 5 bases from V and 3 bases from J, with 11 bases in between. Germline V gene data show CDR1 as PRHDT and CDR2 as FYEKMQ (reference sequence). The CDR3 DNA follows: TGTGCCAGCAGCGCACAGGGATACAATCAGCCCCAGCATTTT. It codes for CASSAQGYNQPQHF.

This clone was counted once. CDR3: CASSPRTGHSYEQYF. CDR3 sequence (DNA): TGTGCCAGCAGCCCTAGGACAGGGCACTCCTACGAGCAGTACTTC. This chain links TRBV5-6 with TRBJ2-7, with 8 bases that match TRBD1. CDR1 and CDR2 (germline): SGHDT, YYEEEE. CDR3 length: 15 amino acids. Unmatched junction bases numbered 6, after V lost 4 bases and J lost 0 bases.

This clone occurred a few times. The CDR3 DNA is TGCGCCAGCAGGCCGGGACGGGACGCGGACGAGCAGTACTTC. Encoded protein: CASRPGRDADEQYF. V gene TRBV4-3 combines with J gene TRBJ2-7; either TRBD1 or TRBD2 may supply D (5 bases each). V was trimmed by 6 bases and J by 5 bases, leaving 17 bases between them. Germline assignment: CDR1 LGHNA and CDR2 YSLEER. This CDR3 is built from 14 residues.

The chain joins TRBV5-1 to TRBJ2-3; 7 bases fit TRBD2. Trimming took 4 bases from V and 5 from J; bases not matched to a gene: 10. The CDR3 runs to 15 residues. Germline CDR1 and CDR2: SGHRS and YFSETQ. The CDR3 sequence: CASSLRGGAEDTQYF. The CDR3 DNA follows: TGCGCCAGCAGCCTGCGGGGAGGGGCGGAAGATACGCAGTATTTT.

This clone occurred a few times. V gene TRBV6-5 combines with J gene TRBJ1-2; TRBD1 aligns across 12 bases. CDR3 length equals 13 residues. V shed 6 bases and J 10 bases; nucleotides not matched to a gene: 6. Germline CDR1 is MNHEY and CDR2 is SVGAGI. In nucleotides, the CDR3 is TGTGCCAGCAGCCTAGGGACAGGGGGCGACTACACCTTC. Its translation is CASSLGTGGDYTF.

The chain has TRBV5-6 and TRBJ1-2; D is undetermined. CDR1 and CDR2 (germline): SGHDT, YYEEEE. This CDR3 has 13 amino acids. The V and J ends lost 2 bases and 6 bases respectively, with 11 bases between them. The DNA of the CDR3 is TGTGCCAGCAGCTTAGGGCAGCCGGATGGCTACACCTTC. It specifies CASSLGQPDGYTF.

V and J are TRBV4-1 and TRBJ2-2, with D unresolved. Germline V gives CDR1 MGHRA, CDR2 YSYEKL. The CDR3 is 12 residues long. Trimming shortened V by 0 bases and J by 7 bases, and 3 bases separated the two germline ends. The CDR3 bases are TGCGCCAGCAGCCAAGAAGGCGGGGAGCTGTTTTTT. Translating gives CASSQEGGELFF.

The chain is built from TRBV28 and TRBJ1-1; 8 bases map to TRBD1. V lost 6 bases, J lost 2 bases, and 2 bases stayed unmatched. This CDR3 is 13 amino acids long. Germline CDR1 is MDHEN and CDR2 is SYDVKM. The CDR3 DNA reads TGTGCCAGCAGGGGGACAGGAAACACTGAAGCTTTCTTT. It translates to CASRGTGNTEAFF.

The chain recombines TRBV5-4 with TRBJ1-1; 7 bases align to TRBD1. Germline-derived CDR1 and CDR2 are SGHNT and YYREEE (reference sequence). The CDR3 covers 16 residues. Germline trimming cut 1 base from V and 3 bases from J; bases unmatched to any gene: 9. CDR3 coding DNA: TGTGCCAGCAGCTTGATGCAGGGGGTTTTGGACACTGAAGCTTTCTTT. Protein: CASSLMQGVLDTEAFF.

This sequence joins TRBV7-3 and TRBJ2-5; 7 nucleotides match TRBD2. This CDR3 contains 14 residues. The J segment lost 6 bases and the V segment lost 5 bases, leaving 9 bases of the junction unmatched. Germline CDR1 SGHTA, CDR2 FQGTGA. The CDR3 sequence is CASSPSGAQKTQYF. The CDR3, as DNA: TGTGCCAGCAGCCCCAGCGGGGCCCAGAAGACCCAGTACTTC.